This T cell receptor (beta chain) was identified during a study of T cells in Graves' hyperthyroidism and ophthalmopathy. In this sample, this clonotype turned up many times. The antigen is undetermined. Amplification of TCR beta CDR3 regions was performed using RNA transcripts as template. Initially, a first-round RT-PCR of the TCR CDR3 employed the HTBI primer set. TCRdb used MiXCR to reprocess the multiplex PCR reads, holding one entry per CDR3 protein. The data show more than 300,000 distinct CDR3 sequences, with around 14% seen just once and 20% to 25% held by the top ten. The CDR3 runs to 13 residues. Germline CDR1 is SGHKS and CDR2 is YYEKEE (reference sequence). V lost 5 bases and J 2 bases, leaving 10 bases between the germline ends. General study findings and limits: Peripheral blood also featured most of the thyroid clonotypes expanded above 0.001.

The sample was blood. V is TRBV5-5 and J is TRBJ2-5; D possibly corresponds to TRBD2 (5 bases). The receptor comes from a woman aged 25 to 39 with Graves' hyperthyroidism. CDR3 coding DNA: TGTGCCAGCAGTTTTAGCGTTCAAGAGACCCAGTACTTC. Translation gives CASSFSVQETQYF.